This T cell receptor beta chain was obtained from a study of cytomegalovirus exposure and HLA in healthy donors. Study-wide points: Reportedly, HLA-A and HLA-B alleles of most subjects were accurately predicted from TCR beta.

This clone was seen a single time. Its target is not known. It was with 60 Vbeta and 13 Jbeta primers that the PCR ran. Generated by immunoSEQ multiplex PCR, the TCRdb table keeps only in-frame clones and is missing some. Seen here are approximately 180,000 clones, 55% to 75% observed once, and the top ten hold 2% to 2.5%. The source material was PBMCs. This TCR was recovered from a human donor in good health.

The CDR3 sequence is CATSPQPRDRGPPLHF. For the CDR3, the DNA is TGTGCCACCAGCCCCCAGCCCCGGGACAGGGGCCCCCCCCTCCACTTT. The V and J genes are TRBV15 and TRBJ1-6; TRBD1 matches at 10 bases. The CDR3 totals 16 residues. Germline values: CDR1 LNHNV, CDR2 YYDKDF (reference sequence). V lost 5 bases and J lost 13; bases outside the gene matches: 14. Combining the CDR3 with reference TRBV15 and TRBJ1-6 gives the whole variable domain DAMVIQNPRYQVTQFGKPVTLSCSQTLNHNVMYWYQQKSSQAPKLLFHYYDKDFNNEADTPDNFQSRRPNTSFCFLDIRSPGLGDTAMYLCATSPQPRDRGPPLHFGNGTRLTVT.